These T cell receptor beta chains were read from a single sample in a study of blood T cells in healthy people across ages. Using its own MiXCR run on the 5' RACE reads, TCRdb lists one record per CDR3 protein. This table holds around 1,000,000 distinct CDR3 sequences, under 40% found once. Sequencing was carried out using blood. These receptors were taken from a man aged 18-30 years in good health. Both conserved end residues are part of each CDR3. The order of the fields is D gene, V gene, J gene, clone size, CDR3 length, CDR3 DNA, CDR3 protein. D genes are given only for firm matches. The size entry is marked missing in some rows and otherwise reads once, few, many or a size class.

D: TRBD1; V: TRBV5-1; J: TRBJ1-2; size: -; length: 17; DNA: TGCGCCAGCAGCTTGGAACGAGGGGGCCATCTCCGGGGTGGCTACACCTTC; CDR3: CASSLERGGHLRGGYTF
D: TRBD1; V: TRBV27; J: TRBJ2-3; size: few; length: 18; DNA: TGTGCCAGCAGTCTCGCTCCTACAGGGGGCCACAGCGCAGATACGCAGTATTTT; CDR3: CASSLAPTGGHSADTQYF
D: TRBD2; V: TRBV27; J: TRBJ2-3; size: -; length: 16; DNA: TGTGCCAGCAGTTTAAGAGCTCGGGGGGGACCAGATACGCAGTATTTT; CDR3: CASSLRARGGPDTQYF
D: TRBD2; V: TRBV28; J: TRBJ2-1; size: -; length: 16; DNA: TGTGCCAGCAGTTCCCCCAGCGGGGCCTCCAGGGTTGAGCAGTTCTTC; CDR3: CASSSPSGASRVEQFF
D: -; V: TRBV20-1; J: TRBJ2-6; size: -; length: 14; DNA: TGCAGTGCTAGGGGAGAGGCTGGGGCCAACGTCCTGACTTTC; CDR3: CSARGEAGANVLTF
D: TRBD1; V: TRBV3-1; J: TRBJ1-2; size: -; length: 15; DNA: TGTGCCAGCAGCGGGGGGACAGAGGCGATCTATGGCTACACCTTC; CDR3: CASSGGTEAIYGYTF
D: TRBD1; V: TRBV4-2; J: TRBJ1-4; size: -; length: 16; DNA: TGTGCCAGCAGCCAAGAGCCGGGACAGAATAATGCAAAACTGTTTTTT; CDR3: CASSQEPGQNNAKLFF
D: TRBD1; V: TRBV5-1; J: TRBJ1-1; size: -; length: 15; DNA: TGCGCCAGCAGCTATGGGACAGGGGGCTATACTGAAGCTTTCTTT; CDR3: CASSYGTGGYTEAFF
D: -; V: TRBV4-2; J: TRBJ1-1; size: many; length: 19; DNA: TGTGCCAGCAGCCAAGAACGAAGAAGGGTAGAGTTTCTACCCACTGAAGCTTTCTTT; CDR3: CASSQERRRVEFLPTEAFF
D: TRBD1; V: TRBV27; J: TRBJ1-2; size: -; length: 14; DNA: TGTGCCAGCACCAATACAGGGGACTCTTATGGCTACACCTTC; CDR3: CASTNTGDSYGYTF
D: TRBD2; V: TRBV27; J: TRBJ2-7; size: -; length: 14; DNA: TGTGCCAGCAGCATACTAGCGGGGGCCTACGAGCAGTACTTC; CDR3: CASSILAGAYEQYF
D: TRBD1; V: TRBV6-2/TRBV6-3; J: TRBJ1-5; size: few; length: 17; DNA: TGTGCCAGCAGTTACGGACAGGTCCGCTATAGCAATCAGCCCCAGCATTTT; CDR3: CASSYGQVRYSNQPQHF
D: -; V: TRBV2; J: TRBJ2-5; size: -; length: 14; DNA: TGTGCCAGCAGTGATGGGGCAGGGGAAGAGACCCAGTACTTC; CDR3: CASSDGAGEETQYF
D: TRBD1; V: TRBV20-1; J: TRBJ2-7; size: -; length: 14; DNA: TGCAGTGCCAGGGACAGGCTGAGCTCCTACGAGCAGTACTTC; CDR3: CSARDRLSSYEQYF
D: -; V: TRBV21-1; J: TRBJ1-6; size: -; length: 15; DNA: TGTGCCAGCAGCAAAGGAAAAGGGTTTAATTCACCCCTCCACTTT; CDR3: CASSKGKGFNSPLHF
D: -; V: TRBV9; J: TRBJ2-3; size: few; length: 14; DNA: TGTGCCAGCAGCGTAGAGGCCCTTACGGATACGCAGTATTTT; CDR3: CASSVEALTDTQYF
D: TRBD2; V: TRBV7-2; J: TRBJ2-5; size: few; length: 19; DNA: TGTGCCAGCAGCTTGACGATCTCAGCGGGGGGGGTCTTTTTACAGACCCAGTACTTC; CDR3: CASSLTISAGGVFLQTQYF
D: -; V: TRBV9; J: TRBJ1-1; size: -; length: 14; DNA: TGTGCCAGCAGCCCCCCAGGGGATGGCAACTCGGCTTTCTTT; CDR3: CASSPPGDGNSAFF
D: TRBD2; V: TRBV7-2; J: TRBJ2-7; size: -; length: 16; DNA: TGTGCCAGCAGCTCGCTCCTTGGACTAGTTAGCTATGAGCAGTACTTC; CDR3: CASSSLLGLVSYEQYF
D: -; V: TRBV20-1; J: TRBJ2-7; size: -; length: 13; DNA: TGCAGTGCTAGTGATTCTGGCAGCTACGAGCAGTACTTC; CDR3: CSASDSGSYEQYF
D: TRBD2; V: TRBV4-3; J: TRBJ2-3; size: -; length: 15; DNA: TGCGCCAGCAGCCAACTAGCGGGGGCAGCAGATACGCAGTATTTT; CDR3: CASSQLAGAADTQYF
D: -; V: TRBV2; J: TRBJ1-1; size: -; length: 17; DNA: TGCGCCAGCAGCGGAGGACGGGACTCACGGTGGGACACTGAAGCTTTCTTT; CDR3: CASSGGRDSRWDTEAFF
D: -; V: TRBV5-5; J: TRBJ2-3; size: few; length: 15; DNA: TGTGCCAGCAGCCGGACCGGGACACGGACGGATACGCAGTATTTT; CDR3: CASSRTGTRTDTQYF
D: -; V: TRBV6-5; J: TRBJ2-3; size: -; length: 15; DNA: TGTGCCAGCAGTTATAGGACGGGTAGCGCAGATACGCAGTATTTT; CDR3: CASSYRTGSADTQYF
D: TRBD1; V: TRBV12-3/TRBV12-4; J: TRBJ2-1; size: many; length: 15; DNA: TGTGCCAGCAGCCGCACAGGGGACTCCTACAATGAGCAGTTCTTC; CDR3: CASSRTGDSYNEQFF
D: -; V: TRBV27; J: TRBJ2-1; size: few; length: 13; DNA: TGTGCCAGCAGAAGGGCAGGCGGTGTTGAGCAGTTCTTC; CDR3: CASRRAGGVEQFF
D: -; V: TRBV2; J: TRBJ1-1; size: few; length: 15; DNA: TGTGCCAGCAGCGTATATGGACTGATGAACACTGAAGCTTTCTTT; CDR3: CASSVYGLMNTEAFF
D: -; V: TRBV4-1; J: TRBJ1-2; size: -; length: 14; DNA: TGCGCCAGCAGCCAAAATGAGGGAAGCTATGGCTACACCTTC; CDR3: CASSQNEGSYGYTF
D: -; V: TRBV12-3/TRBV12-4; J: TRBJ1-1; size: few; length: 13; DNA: TGTGCCAGCAGATCCCTGGGTGACACTGAAGCTTTCTTT; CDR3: CASRSLGDTEAFF
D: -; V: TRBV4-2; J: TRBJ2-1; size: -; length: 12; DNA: TGTGCCAACAGCCAAGACGCGATCGAGCAGTTCTTC; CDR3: CANSQDAIEQFF
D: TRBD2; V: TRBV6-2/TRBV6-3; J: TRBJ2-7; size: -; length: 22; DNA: TGTGCCAGCAGTTACTTCTTACTACCTTCATCTTCGACTAGCGGGACACCCTACGAGCAGTACTTC; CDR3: CASSYFLLPSSSTSGTPYEQYF
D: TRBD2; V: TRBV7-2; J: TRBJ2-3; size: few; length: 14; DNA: TGTGTCACGGGACTAGCGGGGGGAACAGATACGCAGTATTTT; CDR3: CVTGLAGGTDTQYF
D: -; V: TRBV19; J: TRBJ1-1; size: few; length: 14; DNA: TGTGCCAGTAGTATAAGCGGATTGAACACTGAAGCTTTCTTT; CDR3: CASSISGLNTEAFF
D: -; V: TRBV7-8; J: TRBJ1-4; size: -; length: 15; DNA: TGTGCCAGCAGCCCAAATAATGTACGAATGGAAAAACTGTTTTTT; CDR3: CASSPNNVRMEKLFF
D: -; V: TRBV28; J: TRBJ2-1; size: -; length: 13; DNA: TGTGCCATGGGGGCAGGGGCCTACAATGAGCAGTTCTTC; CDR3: CAMGAGAYNEQFF
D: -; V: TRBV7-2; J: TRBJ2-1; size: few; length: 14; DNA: TGTGCCAGCAGCCCGAGCACGATATTGAATGAGCAGTTCTTC; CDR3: CASSPSTILNEQFF
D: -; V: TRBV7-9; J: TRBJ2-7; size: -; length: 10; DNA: TGTGCCAGCAGCTTACAAGAGCAGTACTTC; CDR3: CASSLQEQYF
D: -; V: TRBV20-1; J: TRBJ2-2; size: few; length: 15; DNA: TGCAGTGCTAGAGCGGCGACAGGTTGGACCGGGGAGCTGTTTTTT; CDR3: CSARAATGWTGELFF
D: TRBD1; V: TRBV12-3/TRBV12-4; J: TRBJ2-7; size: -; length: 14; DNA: TGTGCCAGCAGGTCGGGACAGATTTCCTACGAGCAGTACTTC; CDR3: CASRSGQISYEQYF
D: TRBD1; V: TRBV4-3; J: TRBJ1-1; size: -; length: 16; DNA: TGCGCCAGCAGCCAAACAGGGGTTAGCCTAGGCACTGAAGCTTTCTTT; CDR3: CASSQTGVSLGTEAFF
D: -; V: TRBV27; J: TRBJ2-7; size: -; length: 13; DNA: TGTGCCAGCAGTTTATCGCTAAACAATGAGCAGTACTTC; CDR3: CASSLSLNNEQYF
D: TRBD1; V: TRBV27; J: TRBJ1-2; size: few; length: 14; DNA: TGTGCCAGCAGCCACGTGACAGGGGGGAATGGCTACACCTTC; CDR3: CASSHVTGGNGYTF
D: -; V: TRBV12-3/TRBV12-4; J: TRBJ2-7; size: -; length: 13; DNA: TGTGCCAGCAGTGTGGGGGAGTGGTACGAGCAGTACTTC; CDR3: CASSVGEWYEQYF
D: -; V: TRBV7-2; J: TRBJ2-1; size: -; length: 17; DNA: TGTGCCAGCAGCTTAGCCGAGCGGATTAAATCCTACAATGAGCAGTTCTTC; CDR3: CASSLAERIKSYNEQFF
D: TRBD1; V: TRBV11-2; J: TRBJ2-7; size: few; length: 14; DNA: TGTGCCAGCAGCTCACCGGACAGGCTGTACGAGCAGTACTTC; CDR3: CASSSPDRLYEQYF
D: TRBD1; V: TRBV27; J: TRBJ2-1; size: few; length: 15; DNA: TGTGCCAGCAGTCACAGGGGAGTTGTCATCAATGAGCAGTTCTTC; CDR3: CASSHRGVVINEQFF
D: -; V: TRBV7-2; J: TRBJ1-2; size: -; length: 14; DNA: TGTGCCAGCAGCTTACCCTCGCTGGGGGGGGGCTACACCTTC; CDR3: CASSLPSLGGGYTF
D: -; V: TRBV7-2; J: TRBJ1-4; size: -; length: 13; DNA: TGTGCCAGCAGCTTTGAGGGGGGTGAAAAACTGTTTTTT; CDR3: CASSFEGGEKLFF
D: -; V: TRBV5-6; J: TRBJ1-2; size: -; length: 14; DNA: TGTGCCAGCAGCTTGGCTGGCAAATACTATGGCTACACCTTC; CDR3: CASSLAGKYYGYTF
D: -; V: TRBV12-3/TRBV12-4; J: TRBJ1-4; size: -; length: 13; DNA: TGTGCCAGCAGTTTCAGCGCTAATGAAAAACTGTTTTTT; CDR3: CASSFSANEKLFF
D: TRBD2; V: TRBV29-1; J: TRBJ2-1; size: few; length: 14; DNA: TGCAGCGGCCGAGGGACTAGCGGGGGGAATGAGCAGTTCTTC; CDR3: CSGRGTSGGNEQFF
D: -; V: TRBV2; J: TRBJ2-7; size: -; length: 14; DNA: TGTGCCAGCAGTGTTCAAACAAATATCTACGAGCAGTACTTC; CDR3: CASSVQTNIYEQYF
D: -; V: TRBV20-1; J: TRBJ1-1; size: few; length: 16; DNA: TGCAGTGCTAGAGATGGGGCAGGGGTTAGGAACACTGAAGCTTTCTTT; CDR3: CSARDGAGVRNTEAFF
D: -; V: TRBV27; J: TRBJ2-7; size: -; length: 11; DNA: TGTGCCAGCCGGGGGTTCTACGAGCAGTACTTC; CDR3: CASRGFYEQYF
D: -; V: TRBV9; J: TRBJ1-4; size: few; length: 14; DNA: TGTGCCAGCAGCGAGGACCAAGGGGAGGAAAAACTGTTTTTT; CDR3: CASSEDQGEEKLFF
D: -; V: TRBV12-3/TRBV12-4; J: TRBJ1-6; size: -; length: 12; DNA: TGTGCCAGCAGCCCCACAGGCTCACCCCTCCACTTT; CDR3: CASSPTGSPLHF
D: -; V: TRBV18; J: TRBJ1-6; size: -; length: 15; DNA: TGTGCCAGCTCACCACCGGTACCGTATAATTCACCCCTCCACTTT; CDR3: CASSPPVPYNSPLHF
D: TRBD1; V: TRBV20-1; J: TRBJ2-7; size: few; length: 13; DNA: TGCAGTGCTCAGGACAGGGGCAAGCAGGCCCAGTACTTC; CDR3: CSAQDRGKQAQYF
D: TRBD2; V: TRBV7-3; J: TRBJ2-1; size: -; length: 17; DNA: TGTGCCAGCAGCTTAACTGGGACTAGGGGCTCCTACAATGAGCAGTTCTTC; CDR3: CASSLTGTRGSYNEQFF